The rows below give T cell receptor beta chains drawn from one sample of a study of CD8+ T cells in alopecia areata. Data came from immunoSEQ multiplex PCR; TCRdb stores just in-frame clones and leaves some out. The data show some 99,000 clones, approximately 66% seen once. The sequencing here drew on CD8+ T cells sorted from blood, taken at week 4, from a patient treated with tofacitinib. The receptors stem from a human donor with alopecia areata. Both conserved end residues are trimmed from each CDR3. The D gene is left open where the match is weak.

D gene,V gene,J gene,CDR3 protein
TRBD2,TRBV9,TRBJ2-1,ASSVTSGVNEQF
.,TRBV20-1,TRBJ1-1,SVKVNTEAF
TRBD2,TRBV27,TRBJ2-3,ASSSLTSGGTDTQY
TRBD1,TRBV19,TRBJ1-5,ASRTGGRGNQPQH
TRBD2,TRBV6-5,TRBJ2-3,ASRSGLAGTDTQY
TRBD2,TRBV27,TRBJ2-3,ASSETPSGSDTQY
TRBD1,TRBV29-1,TRBJ1-2,SVVDRAIPGYT
.,TRBV5-1,TRBJ2-1,ASSLGTYNEQF
.,TRBV6-6,TRBJ1-5,ASSYGGEVNQPQH
.,TRBV13,TRBJ2-3,ASGPRGTDTQY
TRBD1,TRBV15,TRBJ2-3,ATRGTGGTDTQY
.,TRBV28,TRBJ1-4,ASSLLFLGYEKLF
TRBD1,TRBV6-1,TRBJ1-2,ASSARTGGAGYGYT
TRBD1,TRBV7-9,TRBJ1-2,ASSQGQGYGYT
TRBD1,TRBV9,TRBJ2-3,ASSERTGLTDTQY
TRBD2,TRBV6-5,TRBJ2-5,ASSGGLAGGETQY
TRBD2,TRBV5-1,TRBJ2-7,ASSFRTGGSSYEQY
.,TRBV2,TRBJ2-7,ASSSGNEQY
.,TRBV5-6,TRBJ1-1,ASSPPVDGAPPEAF